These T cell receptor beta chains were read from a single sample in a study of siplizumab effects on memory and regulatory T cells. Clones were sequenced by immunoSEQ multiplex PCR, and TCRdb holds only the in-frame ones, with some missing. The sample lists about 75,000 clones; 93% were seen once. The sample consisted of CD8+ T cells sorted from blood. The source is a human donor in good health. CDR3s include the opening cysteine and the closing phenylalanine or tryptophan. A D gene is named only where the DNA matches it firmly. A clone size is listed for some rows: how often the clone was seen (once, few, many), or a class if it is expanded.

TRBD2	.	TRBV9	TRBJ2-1	TGTGCCAGCATACCTGCTAGCGGGGGGGCCTACAATGAGCAGTTCTTC	CASIPASGGAYNEQFF
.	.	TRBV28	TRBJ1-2	TGTGCCAGCCGAGGGGTTGACGGCTACACCTTC	CASRGVDGYTF
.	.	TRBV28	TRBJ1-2	TGTGCCAGCAGTCCACCCCCCCTAGAGAAAGGTACGGATAACTATGGCTACACCTTC	CASSPPPLEKGTDNYGYTF
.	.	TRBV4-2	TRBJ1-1	TGTGCCAGCAGCCAAGATCAGTCAGGGAACACTGAAGCTTTCTTT	CASSQDQSGNTEAFF
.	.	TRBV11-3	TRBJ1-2	TGTGCCAGCAGCTTAGGGGGTGATACCTCCTATGGCTACACCTTC	CASSLGGDTSYGYTF
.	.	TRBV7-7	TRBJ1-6	TGTGCCAGCAGCTTAGACCGGGGCGGTTCACCCCTCCACTTT	CASSLDRGGSPLHF
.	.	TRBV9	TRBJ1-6	TGTGCCAGCAGCGTAGACAATGTCGCTGGCCATAATTCACCCCTCCACTTT	CASSVDNVAGHNSPLHF
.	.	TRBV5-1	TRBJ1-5	TGCGCCAGCAGCTTGCTCGGTTATAGCAATCAGCCCCAGCATTTT	CASSLLGYSNQPQHF
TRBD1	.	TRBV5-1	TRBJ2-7	TGCGCCAGCAGCCCCGGCCCCGGGACAGGTCGAGACGAGCAGTACTTC	CASSPGPGTGRDEQYF
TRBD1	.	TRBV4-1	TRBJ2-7	TGCGCCAGCAGCCAAGAGCCCCCACGGGACAGCTCCTACGAGCAGTACTTC	CASSQEPPRDSSYEQYF
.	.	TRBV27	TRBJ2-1	TGTGCCAGCAGTTTTATGGGACCGTACAATGAGCAGTTCTTC	CASSFMGPYNEQFF
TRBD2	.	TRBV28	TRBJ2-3	TGTGCCAGCAGTCGGGGACTAGCCACAGATACGCAGTATTTT	CASSRGLATDTQYF
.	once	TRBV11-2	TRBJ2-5	TGTGCCAGCAGCTTATTGGAGACCCAGTACTTC	CASSLLETQYF
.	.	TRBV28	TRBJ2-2	TGTGCCAGCAGTTTGATGGGAAACACCGGGGAGCTGTTTTTT	CASSLMGNTGELFF
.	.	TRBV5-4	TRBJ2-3	TGTGCCAGCAGCTTGGACGCGGGGAGCACAGATACGCAGTATTTT	CASSLDAGSTDTQYF
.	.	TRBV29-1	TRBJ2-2	TGCAGCGTCGGAGGAACGAACACCGGGGAGCTGTTTTTT	CSVGGTNTGELFF
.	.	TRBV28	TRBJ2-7	TGTGCCAGCAGTTTGCACTGGGAGCAGTACTTC	CASSLHWEQYF
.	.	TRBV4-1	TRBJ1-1	TGCGCCAGCAGCCAAGATCCCCCCCTGGGGGTGAACACTGAAGCTTTCTTT	CASSQDPPLGVNTEAFF
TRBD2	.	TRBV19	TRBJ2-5	TGTGCCAGTAGTATAGTTGCGGGGGATCATCAAGAGACCCAGTACTTC	CASSIVAGDHQETQYF
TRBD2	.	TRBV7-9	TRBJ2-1	TGTGCCAGCAGCTTAGATGGGACTATGAACAATGAGCAGTTCTTC	CASSLDGTMNNEQFF
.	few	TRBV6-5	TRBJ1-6	TGTGCCAGCAGGCTCGGGGCAGGTAATTCACCCCTCCACTTT	CASRLGAGNSPLHF
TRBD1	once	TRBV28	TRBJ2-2	TGTGCCACCGAGGTCGGGACAGGGGCCGGCGGGGAGCTGTTTTTT	CATEVGTGAGGELFF
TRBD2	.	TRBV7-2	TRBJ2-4	TGTGCCAGCAGCTTAGGGCGGGGGGGAAACAAAAACATTCAGTACTTC	CASSLGRGGNKNIQYF
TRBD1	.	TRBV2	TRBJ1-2	TGTGCCAGCAGTGAAGGGACAGGGCCGCGGGGCTACACCTTC	CASSEGTGPRGYTF
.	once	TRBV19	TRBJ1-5	TGTGCCAGTAGTATGATGGGACTCCTCAATCAGCCCCAGCATTTT	CASSMMGLLNQPQHF
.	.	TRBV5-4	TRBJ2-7	TGTGCCAGCAGCTTATTGACGGGCGAGCAGTACTTC	CASSLLTGEQYF
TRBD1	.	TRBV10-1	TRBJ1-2	TGCGCCAGCAGTGAGGAGGACAGGGGGGTAGGCTACACCTTC	CASSEEDRGVGYTF
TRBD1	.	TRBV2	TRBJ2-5	TGTGCCAGCAGTGAAACCCCCGGGACAGGGGGACTAGGGGAAGAGACCCAGTACTTC	CASSETPGTGGLGEETQYF
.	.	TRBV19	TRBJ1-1	TGTGCCAGTAGTACGGGGGCGGGCACTGAAGCTTTCTTT	CASSTGAGTEAFF
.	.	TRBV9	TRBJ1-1	TGTGCCAGCAGCGACACAGGGTCCACTGAAGCTTTCTTT	CASSDTGSTEAFF
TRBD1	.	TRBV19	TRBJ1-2	TGTGCCAGTAGTATGGCCGACAGGGGGCGCAGGTACACTGGCTACACCTTC	CASSMADRGRRYTGYTF
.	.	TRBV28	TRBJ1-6	TGTGCCAGCAGCCCCGAGGGCAAGTCCCTCCACTTT	CASSPEGKSLHF
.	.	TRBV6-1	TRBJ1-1	TGTGCCAGCGGATCTGAGGGGGGTAACACTGAAGCTTTCTTT	CASGSEGGNTEAFF
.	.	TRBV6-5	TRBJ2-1	TGTGCCAGCAGTTACGACCGGATAGAGCAGTTCTTC	CASSYDRIEQFF
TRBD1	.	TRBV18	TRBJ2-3	TGTGCCAGCTCACCATTCGGGGACAGGGGGCCAGATACGCAGTATTTT	CASSPFGDRGPDTQYF
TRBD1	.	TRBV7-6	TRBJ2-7	TGTGCCAGCAGCGTGGGACAGATCCCAACTTACGAGCAGTACTTC	CASSVGQIPTYEQYF
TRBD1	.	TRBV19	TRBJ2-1	TGTGCCAGCGGGACAGCAATCTACAATGAGCAGTTCTTC	CASGTAIYNEQFF
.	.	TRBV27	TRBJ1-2	TGTGCCAGCAGTTCGACAGGTCAGGGAGAAGGCTACACCTTC	CASSSTGQGEGYTF
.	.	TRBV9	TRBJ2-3	TGTGCCAGCAGCGTAGCCGGATCAGATACGCAGTATTTT	CASSVAGSDTQYF
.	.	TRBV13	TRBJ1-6	TGTGCCAGCAGTGCCTGGGATTCACCCCTCCACTTT	CASSAWDSPLHF
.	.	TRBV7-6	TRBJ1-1	TGTGCCAGCAGCTCGGGACAGAACACTGAAGCTTTCTTT	CASSSGQNTEAFF
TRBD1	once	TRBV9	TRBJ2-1	TGTGCCAGCAGCAAAGCCGGGACAGGGGAAGGTATGCAGTTCTTC	CASSKAGTGEGMQFF
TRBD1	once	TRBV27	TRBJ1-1	TGTGCCAGCAGTTTATCGGTCAGGGGGCCCACTGAAGCTTTCTTT	CASSLSVRGPTEAFF
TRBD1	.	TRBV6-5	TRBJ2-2	TGTGCCAGCCCCGGGACAGGGACCGGGGAGCTGTTTTTT	CASPGTGTGELFF
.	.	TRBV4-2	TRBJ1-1	TGTGCCAGCAGCCAGTCGACGGTGAACACTGAAGCTTTCTTT	CASSQSTVNTEAFF
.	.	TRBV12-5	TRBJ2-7	TGTGCTACCCTAGACCCGGCCTACGAGCAGTACTTC	CATLDPAYEQYF
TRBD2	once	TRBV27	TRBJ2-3	TGTGCCAGCAGTAAGCGGGGGGCAGATACGCAGTATTTT	CASSKRGADTQYF
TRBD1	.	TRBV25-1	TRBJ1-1	TGTGCCAGCAGTGGACAGGGGACGACTGAAGCTTTCTTT	CASSGQGTTEAFF